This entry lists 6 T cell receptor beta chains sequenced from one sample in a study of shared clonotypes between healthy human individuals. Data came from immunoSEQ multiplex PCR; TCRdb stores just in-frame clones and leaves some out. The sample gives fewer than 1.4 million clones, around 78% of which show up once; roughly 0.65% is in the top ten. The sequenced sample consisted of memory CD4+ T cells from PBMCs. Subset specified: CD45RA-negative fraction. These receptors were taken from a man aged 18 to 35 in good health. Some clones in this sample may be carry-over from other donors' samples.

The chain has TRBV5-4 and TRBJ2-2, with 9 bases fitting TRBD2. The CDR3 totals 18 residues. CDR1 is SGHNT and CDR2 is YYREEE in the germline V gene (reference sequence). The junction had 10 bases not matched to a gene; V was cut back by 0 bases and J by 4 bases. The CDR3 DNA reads TGTGCCAGCAGCTTGGCCTTTGGCGGGAGGGCCGCCACCGGGGAGCTGTTTTTT. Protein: CASSLAFGGRAATGELFF. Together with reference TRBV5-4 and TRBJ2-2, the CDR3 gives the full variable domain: ETGVTQSPTHLIKTRGQQVTLRCSSQSGHNTVSWYQQALGQGPQFIFQYYREEENGRGNFPPRFSGLQFPNYSSELNVNALELDDSALYLCASSLAFGGRAATGELFFGEGSRLTVL.

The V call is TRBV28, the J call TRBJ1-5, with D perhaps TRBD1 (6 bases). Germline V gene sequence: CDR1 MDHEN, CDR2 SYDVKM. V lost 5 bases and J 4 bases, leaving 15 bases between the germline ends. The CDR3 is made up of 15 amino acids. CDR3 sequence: CASSPGGGGNQPQHF. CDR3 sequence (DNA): TGTGCCAGCAGTCCCGGGGGAGGGGGTAATCAGCCCCAGCATTTT.

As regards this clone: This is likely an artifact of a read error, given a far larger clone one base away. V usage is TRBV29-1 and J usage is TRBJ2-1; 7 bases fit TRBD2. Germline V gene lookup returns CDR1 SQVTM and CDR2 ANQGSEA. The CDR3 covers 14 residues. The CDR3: CGVDMASGYNEQFF. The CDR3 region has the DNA TGCGGCGTTGATATGGCTAGCGGTTACAATGAGCAGTTCTTC.

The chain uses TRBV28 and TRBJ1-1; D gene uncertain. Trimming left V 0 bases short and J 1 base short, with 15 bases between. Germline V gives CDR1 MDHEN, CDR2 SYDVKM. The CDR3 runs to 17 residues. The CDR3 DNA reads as TGTGCCAGCAGTTTATGGGCAGCTACCAGACCGAACACTGAAGCTTTCTTT. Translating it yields CASSLWAATRPNTEAFF. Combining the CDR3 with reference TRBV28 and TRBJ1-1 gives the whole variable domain DVKVTQSSRYLVKRTGEKVFLECVQDMDHENMFWYRQDPGLGLRLIYFSYDVKMKEKGDIPEGYSVSREKKERFSLILESASTNQTSMYLCASSLWAATRPNTEAFFGQGTRLTVV.

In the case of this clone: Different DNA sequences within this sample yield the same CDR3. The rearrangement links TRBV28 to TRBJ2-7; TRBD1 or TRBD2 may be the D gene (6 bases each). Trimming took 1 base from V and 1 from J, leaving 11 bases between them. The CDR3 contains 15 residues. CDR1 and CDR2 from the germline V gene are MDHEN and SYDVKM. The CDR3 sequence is CASSLFGGGSYEQYF. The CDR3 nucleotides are TGTGCCAGCAGTTTATTTGGAGGGGGGTCCTACGAGCAGTACTTC.

The CDR3 here is CASSLLAGEYNEQFF. CDR3 sequence (DNA): TGTGCCAGCAGCTTACTAGCGGGAGAATACAATGAGCAGTTCTTC. The chain employs TRBV7-3 and TRBJ2-1, with 10 nucleotides matching TRBD2. The trim removed 2 bases at V and 4 bases at J, leaving 2 bases unmatched. The CDR3 covers 15 residues. From germline, CDR1 is SGHTA and CDR2 FQGTGA.